This TCR beta chain stems from a study of cytomegalovirus exposure and HLA in healthy donors. PCR used 60 Vbeta primers and 13 Jbeta primers. TCRdb keeps only in-frame clones here, not all; method: immunoSEQ multiplex PCR. This sample has 150,000 to 200,000 clones, with about three quarters found just once. Study conclusions and caveats: Among the sequence variants, a highly shared cluster was likely an artifact of sequencing. In a later analysis, TCR beta V- and J-gene trimming was associated with a missense DCLRE1C variant. Association with HLA alleles at 0.05 false discovery rate was found for 17,000 or so TCR beta sequences in a later analysis.

Healthy bone marrow donors made up the donor group. Germline CDR1 and CDR2: MGHRA and YSYEKL. Germline trimming cut 2 bases from V and 6 bases from J; bases unmatched to any gene: 5. CDR3 length: 15 amino acids. A remark on this clone: Its antigen is currently unknown.

The sequencing input was PBMCs. The source is a woman aged 35 to 49 in good health and CMV-seronegative. This chain uses TRBV4-1 with TRBJ2-1; 9 nucleotides align to TRBD2. Here the CDR3 DNA reads TGCGCCAGCAGCCAACCTCGGACTAGCGCCAATGAGCAGTTCTTC. Its translation: CASSQPRTSANEQFF.